This T cell receptor beta chain was sequenced for a study of Graves' ophthalmopathy and Graves' hyperthyroidism. The wider study: Peripheral blood sampling preceded any treatment and occurred at initial diagnosis.

Lactation, pregnancy, uncontrolled infections and other autoimmune diseases were all grounds for excluding patients. Thyroid ultrasound, orbital computed tomography, TRAb, serum thyroxine and clinical symptoms formed the basis of diagnosis. This CDR3 is built from 16 residues. The germline gives CDR1 SGHNT, CDR2 YYREEE (reference sequence). Trimming removed 4 bases at V and 3 bases at J, with 19 bases between. There are a few counts of this clonotype. Amplified material comprised TCR beta CDR3 regions derived from RNA transcripts. HTBI-primed RT-PCR formed the first round, and a multiplex PCR formed the second. TCRdb reanalysed the multiplex PCR reads using MiXCR and keeps one entry per CDR3 protein. The profile covers about 740,000 distinct CDR3 sequences, with 40% appearing a single time and 44% taken by the ten largest.

The sequence was collected from an adult man with Graves' ophthalmopathy. This chain links TRBV5-4 with TRBJ2-5; D is possibly TRBD2 (5 bases). Sequencing was performed on peripheral blood. This CDR3 is CASSQDLTGGEETQYF. CDR3 DNA sequence: TGTGCCAGCAGCCAAGATTTAACCGGAGGAGAAGAGACCCAGTACTTC.